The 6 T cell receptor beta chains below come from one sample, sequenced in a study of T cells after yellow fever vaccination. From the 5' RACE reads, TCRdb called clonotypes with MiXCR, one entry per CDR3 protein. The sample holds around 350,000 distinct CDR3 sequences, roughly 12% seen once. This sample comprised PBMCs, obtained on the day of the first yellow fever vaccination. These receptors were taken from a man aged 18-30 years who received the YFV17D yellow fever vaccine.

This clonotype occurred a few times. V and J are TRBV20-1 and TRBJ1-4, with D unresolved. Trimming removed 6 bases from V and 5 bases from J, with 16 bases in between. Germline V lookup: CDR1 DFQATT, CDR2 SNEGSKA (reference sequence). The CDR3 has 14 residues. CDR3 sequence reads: CSAPRYSGNEKLFF. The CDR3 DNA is TGCAGTGCCCCCAGGTATAGCGGGAATGAAAAACTGTTTTTT.

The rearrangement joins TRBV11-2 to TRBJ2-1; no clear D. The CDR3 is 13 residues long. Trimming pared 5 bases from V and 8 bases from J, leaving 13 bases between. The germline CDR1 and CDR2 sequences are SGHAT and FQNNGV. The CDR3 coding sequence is TGTGCCAGCAGCCCACGGATATCCCATGAGCAGTTCTTC. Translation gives CASSPRISHEQFF.

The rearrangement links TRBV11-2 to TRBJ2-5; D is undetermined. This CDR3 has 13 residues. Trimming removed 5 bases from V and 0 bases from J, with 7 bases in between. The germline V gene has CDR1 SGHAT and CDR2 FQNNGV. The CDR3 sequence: CASSTPNQETQYF. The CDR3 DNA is TGTGCCAGCAGCACTCCCAACCAAGAGACCCAGTACTTC.

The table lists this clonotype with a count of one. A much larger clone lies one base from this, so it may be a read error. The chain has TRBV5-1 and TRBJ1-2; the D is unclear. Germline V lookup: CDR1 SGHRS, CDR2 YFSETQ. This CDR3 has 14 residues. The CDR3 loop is CASSPAGLNYRYTF. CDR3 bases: TGCGCCAGCAGCCCGGCGGGCCTCAACTATCGCTACACCTTC.

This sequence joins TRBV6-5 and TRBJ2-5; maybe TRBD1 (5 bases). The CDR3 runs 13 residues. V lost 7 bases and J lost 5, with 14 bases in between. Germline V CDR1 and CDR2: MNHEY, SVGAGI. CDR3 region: CASTGFFLETQYF. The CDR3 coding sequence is TGTGCCAGCACAGGGTTCTTCTTGGAGACCCAGTACTTC.

The CDR3 spells CASSLSTGSNQPQHF. The CDR3 coding sequence is TGTGCCAGCTCTCTCTCGACGGGTTCCAATCAGCCCCAGCATTTT. This chain joins TRBV27 and TRBJ1-5, with D unclear. The CDR3 spans 15 residues. Germline values: CDR1 MNHEY, CDR2 SMNVEV (reference sequence). The ends were cut back, 8 bases at V and 3 bases at J, with 17 bases in the middle.